The 7 T cell receptor beta chains below all came from one sample that was sequenced in a study of blood T cell repertoires in COVID-19. Profiled with immunoSEQ multiplex PCR; TCRdb holds only in-frame clones, not every one. Counted here are about 200,000 clones, approximately 85% occurring once; the ten biggest clones make up approximately 8%. Sequenced: peripheral blood. These receptors all stem from an elderly woman with COVID-19, enrolled during active disease.

The chain has TRBV5-1 and TRBJ2-3; 8 bases match TRBD2. This CDR3 is 15 amino acids long. CDR1 and CDR2 (germline): SGHRS, YFSETQ. Losses at the gene ends were 2 bases for V and 2 bases for J; bases not matched to a gene: 4. In DNA, the CDR3 is TGCGCCAGCAGCTTTAGCGGGGCCAACACAGATACGCAGTATTTT. It specifies CASSFSGANTDTQYF.

This chain connects TRBV3-1 (or the pseudogene TRBV3-2) to TRBJ2-2; perhaps TRBD2 as D (5 bases). Looked up from germline, CDR1 is LGHDT and CDR2 is YNNKEL (reference sequence). The length of the CDR3 is 15 residues. Trimming shortened V by 4 bases and J by 5 bases, and 14 bases separated the two germline ends. DNA of the CDR3: TGTGCCAGCAGCCCCCGCGGGCTGGGAACCGGGGAGCTGTTTTTT. Residues: CASSPRGLGTGELFF.

This rearrangement joins TRBV4-3 to TRBJ2-1; 9 bases line up with TRBD1. V lost 0 bases and J lost 12; bases outside the gene matches: 9. Looked up from germline, CDR1 is LGHNA and CDR2 is YSLEER. The CDR3 has 15 residues. The CDR3 protein is CASSQDSRDRVGQFF. The CDR3 nucleotides read TGCGCCAGCAGCCAAGATAGCCGGGACAGGGTAGGGCAGTTCTTC.

This clone was counted a single time. The chain is built from TRBV28 and TRBJ2-2; 8 bases agree with TRBD2. This CDR3 spans 16 amino acids. Germline CDR1 reads MDHEN; CDR2 reads SYDVKM. V lost 5 bases to trimming and J lost 0 bases; unmatched junction nucleotides: 5. DNA of the CDR3: TGTGCCAGCAGTCCAGCGGGAGCTGCGAACACCGGGGAGCTGTTTTTT. Protein sequence: CASSPAGAANTGELFF.

This chain joins TRBV6-1 and TRBJ1-2, with 10 bases that match TRBD1. The J segment lost 2 bases and the V segment lost 3 bases, leaving 3 bases of the junction unmatched. The CDR3 is 15 residues long. Germline CDR1 reads MNHNS; CDR2 reads SASEGT. The CDR3 is CASSELGQGNYGYTF. Written as DNA, the CDR3 is TGTGCCAGCAGTGAGCTGGGACAGGGGAACTATGGCTACACCTTC.

V and J are TRBV29-1 and TRBJ1-1, with D possibly being TRBD1 (6 bases). Germline CDR1 and CDR2: SQVTM and ANQGSEA. CDR3 length equals 11 residues. The V and J ends lost 4 bases and 7 bases respectively, with 10 bases between them. The CDR3, as DNA: TGCAGCGTTGGGGACACACTTGAAGCTTTCTTT. Its protein product is CSVGDTLEAFF.

The V and J genes are TRBV30 and TRBJ2-3, with D possibly being TRBD2 (5 bases). Trimming removed 2 bases from V and 5 bases from J, with 8 bases in between. The CDR3 sequence is 12 residues long. The germline CDR1 and CDR2 sequences are GTSNPN and SVGIG (reference sequence). The CDR3 DNA sequence: TGTGCCTGGAGTTCCCGGGGAGATACGCAGTATTTT. This encodes CAWSSRGDTQYF.